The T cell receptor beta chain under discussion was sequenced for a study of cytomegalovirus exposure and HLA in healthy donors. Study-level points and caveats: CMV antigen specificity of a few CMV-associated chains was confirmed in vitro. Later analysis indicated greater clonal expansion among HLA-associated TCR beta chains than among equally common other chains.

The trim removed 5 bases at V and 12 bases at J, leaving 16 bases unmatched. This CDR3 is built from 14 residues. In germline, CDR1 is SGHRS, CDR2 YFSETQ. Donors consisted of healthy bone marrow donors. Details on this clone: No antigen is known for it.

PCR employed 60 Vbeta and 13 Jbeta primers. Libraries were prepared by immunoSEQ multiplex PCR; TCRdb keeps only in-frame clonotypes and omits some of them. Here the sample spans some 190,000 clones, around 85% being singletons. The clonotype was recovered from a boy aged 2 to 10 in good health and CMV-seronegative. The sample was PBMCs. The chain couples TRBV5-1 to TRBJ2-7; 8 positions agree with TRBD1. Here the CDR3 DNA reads TGCGCCAGCAGGGCCGGGACAGGAAACCTACGATGGTACTTC. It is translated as CASRAGTGNLRWYF.